This T cell receptor (beta chain) derives from a study of T cell repertoires in cytomegalovirus infection. Study background: Based on public TCR beta signatures, there were indications of CMV infection and of a matching HLA type.

A note on this clonotype: The target antigen is unknown.

From the reads, TCRdb called clonotypes with MiXCR, one entry per CDR3 protein. Among about 770,000 distinct CDR3 sequences listed, roughly 28% were seen once. Study results and limitations: Summed frequency of public TCR beta families distinguished CMV carriers with the relevant HLA. CMV-specific TCR beta clonotypes restricted by HLA-C dominated the ex vivo response.

Trimming removed 3 bases from V and 3 bases from J, with 10 bases in between. Per the germline V gene, CDR1 is MNHEY and CDR2 is SVGAGI. The CDR3 spans 14 residues. The chain is built from TRBV6-5 and TRBJ2-3, with D tentatively TRBD1 or TRBD2 (5 bases each). The receptor comes from a human donor in good health (CMV status not recorded). Some clones in this sample may be carry-over from other donors' samples. The source was cultured CD8+ T cells from PBMCs, collected from culture after CMV antigen stimulation. This CDR3 reads CASSYSGPTDTQYF. Written as DNA, the CDR3 is TGTGCCAGCAGTTATTCGGGGCCGACAGATACGCAGTATTTT.